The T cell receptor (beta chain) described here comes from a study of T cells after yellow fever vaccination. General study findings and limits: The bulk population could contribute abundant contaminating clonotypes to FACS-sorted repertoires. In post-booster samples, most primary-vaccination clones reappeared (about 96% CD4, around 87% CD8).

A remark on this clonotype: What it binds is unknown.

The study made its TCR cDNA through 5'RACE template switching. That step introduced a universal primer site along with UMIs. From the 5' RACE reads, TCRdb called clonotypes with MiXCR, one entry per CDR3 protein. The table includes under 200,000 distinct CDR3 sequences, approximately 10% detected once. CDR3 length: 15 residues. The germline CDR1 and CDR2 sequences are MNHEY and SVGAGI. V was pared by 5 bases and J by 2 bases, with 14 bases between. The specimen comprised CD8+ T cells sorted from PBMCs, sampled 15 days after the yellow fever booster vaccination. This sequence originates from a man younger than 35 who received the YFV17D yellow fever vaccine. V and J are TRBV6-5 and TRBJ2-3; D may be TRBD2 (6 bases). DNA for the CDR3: TGTGCCAGCAGTGTAACAGGCGGGGCCACAGATACGCAGTATTTT. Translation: CASSVTGGATDTQYF.